Shown below are 27 T cell receptor beta chains from a single sample sequenced in a study of human T cells and chemical hapten exposure. Sequencing started from total RNA isolated from unfractionated whole blood. Via MiXCR, TCRdb re-called the 5' RACE reads, giving one row per CDR3 protein. The sample shows about 140,000 distinct CDR3 sequences, over 3.5% of them seen only once. Source of these receptors: a female donor in good health.

This clonotype was recorded at least ten times. The chain joins TRBV7-9 to TRBJ1-1; no clear D. V lost 3 bases and J lost 1, with 6 bases in between. The CDR3 extends over 13 amino acids. In germline, CDR1 is SEHNR, CDR2 FQNEAQ (reference sequence). CDR3 nucleotide sequence: TGTGCCAGCAGCTTTATAGAGAACACTGAAGCTTTCTTT. It codes for CASSFIENTEAFF. Drawing the rest from reference TRBV7-9 and TRBJ1-1, the complete variable domain is DTGVSQNPRHKITKRGQNVTFRCDPISEHNRLYWYRQTLGQGPEFLTYFQNEAQLEKSRLLSDRFSAERPKGSFSTLEIQRTEQGDSAMYLCASSFIENTEAFFGQGTRLTVV.

In this sample, this clonotype turned up many times. V gene TRBV6-2 or TRBV6-3 combines with J gene TRBJ2-3; TRBD2 matches at 8 bases. CDR3 size: 17 residues. Germline V CDR1 and CDR2: MNHEY, SVGEGT. With V trimmed by 2 bases and J by 6 bases, 13 bases remained unmatched. The CDR3 protein is CASSYERGRIPMDTQYF. The CDR3 nucleotides read TGTGCCAGCAGTTACGAGCGGGGGAGAATACCCATGGATACGCAGTATTTT.

This clonotype occurred many times. The gene calls are TRBV20-1 and TRBJ1-6; TRBD1 matches 7 bases. J gave up 9 bases and V 2 bases, and 7 bases lay outside the gene matches. CDR1 is DFQATT and CDR2 is SNEGSKA in the germline V gene (reference sequence). The CDR3 length is 14 residues. This chain's CDR3 is CSARNQGDTSPLHF. The CDR3 DNA sequence: TGCAGTGCTAGAAATCAGGGGGATACTTCACCCCTCCACTTT.

Ten or more counts support this clonotype. The chain recombines TRBV7-8 with TRBJ2-3, with 11 bases that match TRBD1. With V trimmed by 5 bases and J by 1 base, 14 bases remained unmatched. CDR3 length: 19 residues. Germline loops: CDR1 SGHVS, CDR2 FQNEAQ. CDR3 sequence (DNA): TGTGCCAGCAGCCTGGACAGGGGGCCTCTCGGAACCCGCACAGATACGCAGTATTTT. This translates into CASSLDRGPLGTRTDTQYF.

This clonotype was detected ten times or more. The chain joins TRBV7-2 to TRBJ2-7, with TRBD2 identical over 15 bases. Germline values: CDR1 SGHTA, CDR2 FQGNSA. Unmatched junction bases numbered 11, after V lost 5 bases and J lost 3 bases. The CDR3 sequence is 18 residues long. The CDR3: CASSPGLAGGQKDYEQYF. Here the CDR3 DNA reads TGTGCCAGCAGCCCAGGACTAGCGGGGGGGCAGAAGGACTACGAGCAGTACTTC.

This clonotype was counted many times. The rearrangement links TRBV20-1 to TRBJ1-1; TRBD1 aligns across 9 bases. This CDR3 is 15 amino acids long. CDR1 DFQATT and CDR2 SNEGSKA come from the germline V gene (reference sequence). The V and J ends lost 0 bases and 3 bases, in that order; junction bases with no gene match: 5. CDR3 in DNA: TGCAGTGCTAGAGATTTACAGGGGGCGGACACTGAAGCTTTCTTT. This sequence encodes CSARDLQGADTEAFF.

This clonotype was counted at least ten times. The chain is built from TRBV18 and TRBJ1-2; D is perhaps TRBD1 (6 bases). CDR1 is KGHSH and CDR2 is LQKENI in the germline V gene. This CDR3 region has 14 residues. V was pared by 0 bases and J by 6 bases, with 11 bases between. The CDR3 here is CASSPPAGDHGYTF. The DNA for the CDR3 is TGTGCCAGCTCACCACCGGCAGGGGATCATGGCTACACCTTC. The whole variable domain, remainder taken from reference TRBV18 and TRBJ1-2, is NAGVMQNPRHLVRRRGQEARLRCSPMKGHSHVYWYRQLPEEGLKFMVYLQKENIIDESGMPKERFSAEFPKEGPSILRIQQVVRGDSAAYFCASSPPAGDHGYTFGSGTRLTVV.

This clonotype was seen at least ten times. This chain joins TRBV11-2 and TRBJ2-1, with TRBD1 matching 8 bases. V was pared by 5 bases and J by 1 base, with 7 bases of the junction left unmatched. Germline V gives CDR1 SGHAT, CDR2 FQNNGV. The CDR3 is 16 residues long. This chain's CDR3 is CASSRGQGISYNEQFF. The CDR3 DNA follows: TGTGCCAGCAGCCGTGGACAGGGTATTTCCTACAATGAGCAGTTCTTC.

This clonotype was picked up many times. This chain connects TRBV7-6 to TRBJ1-5; TRBD1 might be the D (6 bases). V lost 3 bases and J 5 bases, leaving 8 bases between the germline ends. There are 13 residues in the CDR3. The germline gives CDR1 SGHVS, CDR2 FNYEAQ. The CDR3 DNA follows: TGTGCCAGCAGCTTTTCAGGGGATCAGCCCCAGCATTTT. The encoded protein is CASSFSGDQPQHF.

There are many counts of this clonotype. The V call is TRBV6-2 or TRBV6-3, the J call TRBJ2-5; no reliable D call. This CDR3 is 14 amino acids long. Trimming shortened V by 0 bases and J by 0 bases, and 5 bases separated the two germline ends. Germline lookup yields CDR1 MNHEY and CDR2 SVGEGT. The CDR3 coding sequence is TGTGCCAGCAGTTACTCGGAGAACCAAGAGACCCAGTACTTC. This encodes CASSYSENQETQYF.

This clonotype occurred many times. The chain joins TRBV5-1 to TRBJ2-3; tentatively, D is TRBD1 (5 bases). CDR1 SGHRS and CDR2 YFSETQ come from the germline V gene. This CDR3 is built from 15 residues. Trimming pared 3 bases from V and 2 bases from J, leaving 13 bases between. CDR3 in DNA: TGCGCCAGCAGCTCGTTGACAGATAACACAGATACGCAGTATTTT. The encoded protein is CASSSLTDNTDTQYF.

This clonotype was picked up many times. J is TRBJ2-1 and V is TRBV27, with 8 bases identical to TRBD2. The CDR3 totals 15 residues. The germline V gene encodes CDR1 MNHEY and CDR2 SMNVEV (reference sequence). With 5 bases clipped from V and 2 bases from J, the junction kept 5 bases outside the gene matches. The CDR3 nucleotides are TGTGCCAGCAGTGAGCGGGGGACGGCCTACAATGAGCAGTTCTTC. Its translation is CASSERGTAYNEQFF.

This clonotype has ten or more counts. V usage is TRBV3-1 and J usage is TRBJ2-3; 10 nucleotides align to TRBD2. The germline V gene has CDR1 LGHDT and CDR2 YNNKEL (reference sequence). V lost 6 bases and J lost 3; bases outside the gene matches: 6. The CDR3 covers 15 residues. Written as DNA, the CDR3 is TGTGCCAGCAGTCAGCGGGGGGGCCGGACAGATACGCAGTATTTT. Translating it yields CASSQRGGRTDTQYF.

At least ten counts were recorded for this clonotype. The chain employs TRBV27 and TRBJ2-3; TRBD2 aligns across 9 bases. V trimming: 1 base; J trimming: 3 bases; junction bases outside the gene matches: 8. Germline CDR1 MNHEY, CDR2 SMNVEV (reference sequence). The CDR3 is made up of 17 amino acids. CDR3 in amino acids: CASSLYMRGGLTDTQYF. In nucleotides, the CDR3 is TGTGCCAGCAGTTTATATATGCGGGGGGGCCTTACAGATACGCAGTATTTT.

Worth noting for this clonotype: Just one base apart from a much larger clone, this may be a read error. The chain employs TRBV2 and TRBJ2-3; no clear D. Germline V CDR1 and CDR2: SNHLY, FYNNEI. V dropped 7 bases and J dropped 8 bases, with 19 bases sitting between them. The CDR3 consists of 14 residues. This CDR3 is CASNRYGPPGTQYF. Written as DNA, the CDR3 is TGTGCCAGCAATAGGTATGGACCACCCGGTACGCAGTATTTT. The variable domain in full, completed from reference TRBV2 and TRBJ2-3, reads EPEVTQTPSHQVTQMGQEVILRCVPISNHLYFYWYRQILGQKVEFLVSFYNNEISEKSEIFDDQFSVERPDGSNFTLKIRSTKLEDSAMYFCASNRYGPPGTQYFGPGTRLTVL.

This clonotype was detected ten times or more. V gene TRBV15 combines with J gene TRBJ2-1, with 10 bases identical to TRBD1. Germline V gene sequence: CDR1 LNHNV, CDR2 YYDKDF (reference sequence). The CDR3 totals 15 residues. The V gene end was trimmed by 4 bases and the J gene end by 8 bases; junction bases not matched to a gene: 8. CDR3 in DNA: TGTGCCACCAGCAAAACGGGACAGGGGACCCATGAGCAGTTCTTC. This codes for CATSKTGQGTHEQFF.

This clonotype has ten or more counts. The V call is TRBV29-1, the J call TRBJ1-1; TRBD1 is a possible D gene (5 bases). Trimming stripped 3 bases from V and 4 bases from J, with 12 bases between. Germline V gene lookup returns CDR1 SQVTM and CDR2 ANQGSEA. The CDR3 spans 13 residues. The CDR3 DNA sequence: TGCAGCGTTGATCGGGGCAGAGGCACTGAAGCTTTCTTT. Translation gives CSVDRGRGTEAFF.

In this sample, this clonotype turned up many times. This chain links TRBV7-8 with TRBJ2-2, with TRBD2 identical over 9 bases. The junction had 11 bases not matched to a gene; V was cut back by 2 bases and J by 7 bases. CDR1 and CDR2 (germline): SGHVS, FQNEAQ. The CDR3 totals 17 residues. The CDR3 spells CASSLSPGTSFNGELFF. The CDR3 nucleotides are TGTGCCAGCAGCTTATCACCCGGGACTAGCTTTAACGGGGAGCTGTTTTTT.

The rearrangement links TRBV19 to TRBJ2-5; TRBD2 is a possible D gene (6 bases). The V gene's germline CDR1 is LNHDA and CDR2 SQIVND (reference sequence). Trimming took 4 bases from V and 4 from J, leaving 19 bases between them. This CDR3 region has 16 residues. CDR3 region: CASSNKSRLGGETQYF. The CDR3 DNA reads as TGTGCCAGTAGTAATAAGTCCAGGTTGGGAGGAGAGACCCAGTACTTC.

The chain is built from TRBV12-3 or TRBV12-4 and TRBJ1-1, with TRBD1 matching 12 bases. Trimming at V came to 3 bases and at J to 4 bases, leaving 6 bases not matched to a gene. The length of the CDR3 is 16 residues. The CDR3 is CASSLGQGACSTEAFF. The CDR3 region has the DNA TGTGCCAGCAGTTTGGGACAGGGGGCCTGTAGCACTGAAGCTTTCTTT.

This clonotype was seen a handful of times. This rearrangement joins TRBV7-9 to TRBJ2-7; 7 bases are a match to TRBD1. The CDR3 sequence is 14 residues long. Looked up from germline, CDR1 is SEHNR and CDR2 is FQNEAQ (reference sequence). Trimming took 1 base from V and 5 from J; bases not matched to a gene: 5. The CDR3, as DNA: TGTGCCAGCAGCTTAGACAGGGGAATCCACGAGCAGTACTTC. Residues: CASSLDRGIHEQYF.

This clonotype was seen many times. The chain joins TRBV5-1 to TRBJ2-2, with TRBD1 as a possible D gene (6 bases). The CDR3 covers 14 residues. V lost 3 bases and J lost 1, with 7 bases in between. Germline CDR1 is SGHRS and CDR2 is YFSETQ. CDR3 nucleotides: TGCGCCAGCAGCTCACAGGGGAACACCGGGGAGCTGTTTTTT. Protein product: CASSSQGNTGELFF.

This clonotype came up many times. V and J are TRBV5-1 and TRBJ1-4; TRBD1 matches 7 bases. The CDR3 runs to 15 residues. The V gene end was trimmed by 0 bases and the J gene end by 8 bases; junction bases not matched to a gene: 7. Germline loops: CDR1 SGHRS, CDR2 YFSETQ. CDR3 nucleotide sequence: TGCGCCAGCAGCTTGGACAACAGGGGTGGGGAAAAACTGTTTTTT. This translates into CASSLDNRGGEKLFF. The whole variable domain, remainder taken from reference TRBV5-1 and TRBJ1-4, is KAGVTQTPRYLIKTRGQQVTLSCSPISGHRSVSWYQQTPGQGLQFLFEYFSETQRNKGNFPGRFSGRQFSNSRSEMNVSTLELGDSALYLCASSLDNRGGEKLFFGSGTQLSVL.

This clonotype has ten or more counts. The rearrangement links TRBV14 to TRBJ2-3; no reliable D call. Trimming removed 3 bases from V and 0 bases from J, with 10 bases in between. Germline lookup yields CDR1 SGHDN and CDR2 FVKESK. CDR3 size: 15 residues. CDR3 protein: CASSQGPRSTDTQYF. Written as DNA, the CDR3 is TGTGCCAGCAGCCAGGGCCCGAGAAGCACAGATACGCAGTATTTT.

This clonotype has just a few counts. A much larger clone is a single base away; this may be a read error. The chain employs TRBV18 and TRBJ1-2, with D possibly matching TRBD1 (5 bases). The CDR3 is 15 amino acids. Germline-derived CDR1 and CDR2 are KGHSH and LQKENI. V was trimmed by 5 bases and J by 6 bases, leaving 19 bases between them. For the CDR3, the DNA is TGTGCCAGCTCAGGGTACGAGGGGCTGAACGATGGCTACACCTTC. Translation gives CASSGYEGLNDGYTF.

This clonotype was observed at least ten times. The genes are TRBV4-1 and TRBJ2-7; 8 bases match TRBD1. Germline CDR1 is MGHRA and CDR2 is YSYEKL. This CDR3 has 16 residues. After removal of 1 base from V and 2 bases from J, the junction contained 7 bases not matched to a gene. The CDR3 here is CASSQGPGTGAYEQYF. In DNA, the CDR3 is TGCGCCAGCAGCCAAGGCCCCGGGACAGGAGCCTACGAGCAGTACTTC.

The gene calls are TRBV20-1 and TRBJ1-1; TRBD1 matches at 8 bases. The CDR3 length is 15 residues. V shed 0 bases and J 7 bases; nucleotides not matched to a gene: 10. The V gene's germline CDR1 is DFQATT and CDR2 SNEGSKA (reference sequence). CDR3 loop: CSARDPQGGWSEAFF. The DNA of the CDR3 is TGCAGTGCTAGAGACCCACAGGGGGGGTGGAGTGAAGCTTTCTTT.